Included here is one T cell receptor beta chain sequence, with context. Its antigen is currently unknown. TCRdb derives one entry per CDR3 protein from the 5' RACE reads, leaving out DNA. The table lists about 260,000 distinct CDR3 sequences. The data belong to a study of T cells expressing NK-cell markers. Turning to the study itself: According to the study, TCR beta repertoires originated from sorted CD3+CD56+NKG2C+, CD3+CD56+NKG2C- and CD3+CD56-NKG2C+ T cells. Study-level points and caveats: Five to seven of the donors carried dominant NKG2C+ clonotypes that took up roughly 1.0-8% of their CD8+ T cells. Questions lingered over whether expanded NKG2C+ T cell clones were HCMV-specific.

CDR3 size: 14 residues. The V gene's germline CDR1 is KGHSH and CDR2 LQKENI. The receptor was derived from a man younger than 35 in good health. Sequencing used blood T cells: a sorted CD56 or NKG2C T cell subset, CD4+ or CD8+ T cells, or bulk PBMC T cells (not recorded which). The J gene is TRBJ2-5, the V gene TRBV18; TCRdb's D call, TRBD1, is unchecked because there is no DNA. The CDR3 reads CASSTGPRQETQYF.